This T cell receptor (beta chain) was documented in a study of T cell changes during pregnancy in multiple sclerosis. The assay was immunoSEQ multiplex PCR, and TCRdb's table has in-frame clones only and misses some. The table includes around 100,000 clones, about 89% detected once. Looked up from germline, CDR1 is MNHNS and CDR2 is SASEGT. CDR3 size: 16 residues. After removal of 2 bases from V and 11 bases from J, the junction contained 11 bases not matched to a gene. This TCR was recovered from a female donor with multiple sclerosis, enrolled in a pregnancy study. J is TRBJ1-6 and V is TRBV6-1; 8 bases line up with TRBD1. The sequenced sample was peripheral blood, obtained after pregnancy. The CDR3 sequence is CASSENLWDRLTPLHF. The CDR3 bases are TGTGCCAGCAGTGAAAATCTCTGGGACAGGTTAACACCCCTCCACTTT.